This T cell receptor beta chain was sequenced for a study of blood T cell repertoires in COVID-19. For the study at large: Samples representing acute and convalescent COVID-19 were sourced from the United States, Italy and Spain. In each case, the material was cDNA or gDNA derived from T cells, B-cell-depleted T cells, or PBMCs.

The authors' processing: The authors estimated nucleated cell counts from reference gene primer amplification. TCRdb's table, derived via immunoSEQ multiplex PCR, lists solely in-frame clones and lacks some. V and J calls plus clone size are reproduced from that table; the DNA served to infer D and trimming. This sample has some 65,000 clones; roughly 87% occur once, and the top ten carry around 3.2%. Germline V lookup: CDR1 MNHEY, CDR2 SVGEGT. V lost 6 bases, J lost 9 bases, and 18 bases lay in between. This CDR3 is 14 amino acids long. The specimen was peripheral blood. This sequence was found in an elderly man with acute or convalescent COVID-19. This chain links TRBV6-2 or TRBV6-3 with TRBJ1-5, with D perhaps TRBD1 (5 bases). The CDR3 spells CASSPTGSQGPQHF. CDR3 DNA sequence: TGTGCCAGCAGCCCAACAGGATCCCAGGGGCCCCAGCATTTT.